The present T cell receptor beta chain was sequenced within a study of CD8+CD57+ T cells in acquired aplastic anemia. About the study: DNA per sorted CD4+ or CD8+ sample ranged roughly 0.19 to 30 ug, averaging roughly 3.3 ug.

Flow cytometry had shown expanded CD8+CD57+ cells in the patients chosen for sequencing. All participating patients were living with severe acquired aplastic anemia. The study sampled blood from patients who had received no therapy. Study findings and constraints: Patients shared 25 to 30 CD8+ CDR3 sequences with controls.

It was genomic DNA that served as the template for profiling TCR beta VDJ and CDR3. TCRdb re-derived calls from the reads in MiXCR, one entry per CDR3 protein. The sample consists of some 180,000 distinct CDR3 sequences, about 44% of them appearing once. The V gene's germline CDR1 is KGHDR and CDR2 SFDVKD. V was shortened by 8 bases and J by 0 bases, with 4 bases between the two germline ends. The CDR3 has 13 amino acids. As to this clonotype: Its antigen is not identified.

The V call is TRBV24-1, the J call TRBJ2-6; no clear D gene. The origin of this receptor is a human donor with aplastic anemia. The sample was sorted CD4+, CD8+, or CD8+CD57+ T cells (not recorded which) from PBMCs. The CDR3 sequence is CATKASGANVLTF. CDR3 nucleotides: TGTGCCACCAAGGCCTCTGGGGCCAACGTCCTGACTTTC.